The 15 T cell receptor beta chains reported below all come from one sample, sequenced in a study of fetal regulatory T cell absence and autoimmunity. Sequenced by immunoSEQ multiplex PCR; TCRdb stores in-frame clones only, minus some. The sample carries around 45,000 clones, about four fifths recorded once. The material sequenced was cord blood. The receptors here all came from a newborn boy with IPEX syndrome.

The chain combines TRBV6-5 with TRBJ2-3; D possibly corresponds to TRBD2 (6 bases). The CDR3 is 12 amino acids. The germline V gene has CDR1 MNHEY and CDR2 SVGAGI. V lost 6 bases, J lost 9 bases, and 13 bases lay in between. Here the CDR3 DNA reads TGTGCCAGCAGCCTACGGAGGGGCACGCAGTATTTT. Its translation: CASSLRRGTQYF.

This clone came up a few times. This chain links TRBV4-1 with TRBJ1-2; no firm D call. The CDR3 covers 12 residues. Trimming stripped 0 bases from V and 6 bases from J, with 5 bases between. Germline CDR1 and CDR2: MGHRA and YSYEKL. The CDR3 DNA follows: TGCGCCAGCAGCCAAGATGGAAATGGCTACACCTTC. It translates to CASSQDGNGYTF.

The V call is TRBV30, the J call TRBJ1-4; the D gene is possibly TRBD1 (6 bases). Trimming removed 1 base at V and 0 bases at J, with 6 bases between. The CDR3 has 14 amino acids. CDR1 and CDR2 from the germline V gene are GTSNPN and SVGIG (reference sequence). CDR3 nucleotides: TGTGCCTGGAGTGGGGACACAACTAATGAAAAACTGTTTTTT. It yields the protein CAWSGDTTNEKLFF.

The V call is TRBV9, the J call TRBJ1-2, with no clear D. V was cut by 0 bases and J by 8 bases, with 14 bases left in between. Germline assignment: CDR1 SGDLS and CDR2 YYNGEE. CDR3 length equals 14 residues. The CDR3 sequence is CASSVDRLPYGYTF. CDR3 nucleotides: TGTGCCAGCAGCGTAGACAGACTCCCCTACGGCTACACCTTC.

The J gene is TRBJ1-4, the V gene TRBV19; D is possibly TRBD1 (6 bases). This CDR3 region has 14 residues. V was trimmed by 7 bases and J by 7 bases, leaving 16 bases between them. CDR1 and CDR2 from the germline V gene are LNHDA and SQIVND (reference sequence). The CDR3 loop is CASTPHRVGEKLFF. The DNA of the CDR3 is TGTGCCAGTACCCCCCACAGGGTGGGTGAAAAACTGTTTTTT.

CDR3 nucleotide sequence: TGCGCCAGCAGCCCGACAGCCTCCTACGAGCAGTACTTC. Residues: CASSPTASYEQYF. The chain recombines TRBV4-1 with TRBJ2-7, with a weak D call TRBD1 (5 bases). The germline V gene encodes CDR1 MGHRA and CDR2 YSYEKL. V dropped 4 bases and J dropped 0 bases, with 7 bases sitting between them. The CDR3 covers 13 residues.

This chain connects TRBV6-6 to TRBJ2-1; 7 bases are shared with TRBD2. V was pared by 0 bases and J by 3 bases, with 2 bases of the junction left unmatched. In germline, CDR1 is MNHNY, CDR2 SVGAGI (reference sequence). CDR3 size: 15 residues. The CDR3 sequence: CASSYSERGYNEQFF. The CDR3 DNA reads TGTGCCAGCAGTTACTCCGAGCGGGGCTACAATGAGCAGTTCTTC.

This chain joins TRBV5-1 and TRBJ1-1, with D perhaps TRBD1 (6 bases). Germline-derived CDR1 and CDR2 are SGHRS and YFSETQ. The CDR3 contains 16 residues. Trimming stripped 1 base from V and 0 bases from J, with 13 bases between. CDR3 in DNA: TGCGCCAGCAGCTTGACGGGGGGCGGAGTGAACACTGAAGCTTTCTTT. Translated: CASSLTGGGVNTEAFF.

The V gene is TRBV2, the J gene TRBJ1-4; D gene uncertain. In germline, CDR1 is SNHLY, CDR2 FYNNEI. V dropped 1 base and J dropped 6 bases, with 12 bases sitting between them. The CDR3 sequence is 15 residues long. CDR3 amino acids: CASSEEGTRDEKLFF. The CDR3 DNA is TGTGCCAGCAGTGAAGAGGGCACCCGGGATGAAAAACTGTTTTTT.

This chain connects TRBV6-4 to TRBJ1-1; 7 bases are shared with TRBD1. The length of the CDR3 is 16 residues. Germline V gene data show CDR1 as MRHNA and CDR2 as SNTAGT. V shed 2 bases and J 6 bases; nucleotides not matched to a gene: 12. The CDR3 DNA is TGTGCCAGCAGTGACGGGGCAGGGGGGAAAGCATCTGAAGCTTTCTTT. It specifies CASSDGAGGKASEAFF.

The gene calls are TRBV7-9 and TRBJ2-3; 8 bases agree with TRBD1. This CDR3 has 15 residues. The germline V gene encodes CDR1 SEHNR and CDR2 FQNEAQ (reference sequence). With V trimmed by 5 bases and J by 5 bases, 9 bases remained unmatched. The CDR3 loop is CASSGWTGQIDTQYF. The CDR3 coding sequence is TGTGCCAGCAGCGGATGGACAGGGCAGATAGATACGCAGTATTTT. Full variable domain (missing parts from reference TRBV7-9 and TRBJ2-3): DTGVSQNPRHKITKRGQNVTFRCDPISEHNRLYWYRQTLGQGPEFLTYFQNEAQLEKSRLLSDRFSAERPKGSFSTLEIQRTEQGDSAMYLCASSGWTGQIDTQYFGPGTRLTVL.

CDR3 DNA: TGTGCCAGCAGCCTACAGGGGTCGGGAAATTCACCCCTCCACTTT. It yields the protein CASSLQGSGNSPLHF. The chain has TRBV13 and TRBJ1-6; TRBD1 agrees at 7 bases. This CDR3 comprises 15 residues. V trimming: 5 bases; J trimming: 7 bases; junction bases outside the gene matches: 8. Germline assignment: CDR1 PRHDT and CDR2 FYEKMQ (reference sequence).

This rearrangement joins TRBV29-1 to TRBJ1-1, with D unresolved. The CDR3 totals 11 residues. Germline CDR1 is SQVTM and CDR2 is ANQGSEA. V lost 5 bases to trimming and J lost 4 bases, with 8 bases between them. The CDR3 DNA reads TGCAGCGTTACGTGGGCCACTGAAGCTTTCTTT. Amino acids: CSVTWATEAFF.

The CDR3 spells CASSSMMQGPPLHF. CDR3 in DNA: TGTGCCAGCAGCTCTATGATGCAGGGTCCCCCCCTCCACTTT. The chain combines TRBV7-9 with TRBJ1-6; TRBD1 might be the D (5 bases). V was trimmed by 4 bases and J by 13 bases, leaving 17 bases between them. Germline lookup yields CDR1 SEHNR and CDR2 FQNEAQ (reference sequence). The CDR3 is made up of 14 amino acids.

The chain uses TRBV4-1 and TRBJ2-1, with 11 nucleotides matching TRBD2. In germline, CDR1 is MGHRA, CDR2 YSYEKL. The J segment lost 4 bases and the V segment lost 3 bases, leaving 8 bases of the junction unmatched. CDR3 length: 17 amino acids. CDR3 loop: CASSHGGTSGHYNEQFF. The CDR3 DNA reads TGCGCCAGCAGCCATGGGGGGACTAGCGGACATTACAATGAGCAGTTCTTC.